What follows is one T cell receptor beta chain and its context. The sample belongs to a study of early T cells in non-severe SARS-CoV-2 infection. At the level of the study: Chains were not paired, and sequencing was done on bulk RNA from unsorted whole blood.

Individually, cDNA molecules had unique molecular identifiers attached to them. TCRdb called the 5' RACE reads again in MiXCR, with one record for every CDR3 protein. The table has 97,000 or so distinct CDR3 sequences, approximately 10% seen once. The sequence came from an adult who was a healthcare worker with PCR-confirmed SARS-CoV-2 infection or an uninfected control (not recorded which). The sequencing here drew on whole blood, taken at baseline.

CDR3 nucleotides: TGTGCCAGCAGCTGGGCCCCAGGGGTTCAGTTCTTC. Amino acids: CASSWAPGVQFF. This chain connects TRBV11-2 to TRBJ2-1; a weak D match, TRBD1 (6 bases). Germline lookup yields CDR1 SGHAT and CDR2 FQNNGV. The CDR3 is made up of 12 amino acids. The V end lost 4 bases, the J end lost 13 bases, and 14 bases lay between the germline ends.